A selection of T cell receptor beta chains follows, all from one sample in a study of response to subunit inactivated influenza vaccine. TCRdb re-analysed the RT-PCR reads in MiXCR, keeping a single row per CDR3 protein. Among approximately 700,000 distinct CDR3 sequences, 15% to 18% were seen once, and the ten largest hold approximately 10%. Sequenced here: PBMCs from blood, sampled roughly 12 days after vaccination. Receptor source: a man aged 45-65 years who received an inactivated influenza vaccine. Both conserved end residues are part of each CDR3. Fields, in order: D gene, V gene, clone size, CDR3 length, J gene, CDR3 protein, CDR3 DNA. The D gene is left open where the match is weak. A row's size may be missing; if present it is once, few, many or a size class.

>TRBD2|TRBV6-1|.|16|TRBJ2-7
CASKRSGGANSYEQYF
TGTGCCAGCAAGAGAAGCGGGGGCGCCAACTCCTACGAGCAGTACTTC
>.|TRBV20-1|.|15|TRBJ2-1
CSARPTGHHYGEQFF
TGCAGTGCTAGACCAACGGGGCACCACTACGGTGAGCAGTTCTTC
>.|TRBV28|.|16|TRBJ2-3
CASSSLSGGSTDTQYF
TGTGCCAGCAGTTCCTTATCGGGGGGCAGCACAGATACGCAGTATTTT
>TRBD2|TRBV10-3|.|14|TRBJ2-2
CAISEIAGAGELFF
TGTGCCATCAGTGAAATTGCGGGGGCCGGGGAGCTGTTTTTT
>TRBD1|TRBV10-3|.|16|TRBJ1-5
CAISESGTGRGQPQHF
TGTGCCATCAGTGAGTCGGGGACAGGGAGGGGTCAGCCCCAGCATTTT
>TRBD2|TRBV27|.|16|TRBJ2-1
CASSLLRLAGQGEQFF
TGTGCCAGCAGTTTATTGCGACTAGCGGGACAAGGTGAGCAGTTCTTC
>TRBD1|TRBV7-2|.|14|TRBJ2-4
CASSRDRFFNIQYF
TGTGCCAGCAGCCGGGACAGGTTCTTCAACATTCAGTACTTC
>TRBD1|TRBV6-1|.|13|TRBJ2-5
CASRGTGGLTQYF
TGTGCCAGCAGAGGGACAGGGGGCCTGACCCAGTACTTC
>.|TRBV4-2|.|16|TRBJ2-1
CASSQHTGVSYNEQFF
TGTGCCAGCAGCCAACATACGGGAGTCTCCTACAATGAGCAGTTCTTC
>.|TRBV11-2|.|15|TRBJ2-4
CASSLVRGAKNIQYF
TGTGCCAGCAGCTTAGTCCGCGGAGCCAAAAACATTCAGTACTTC
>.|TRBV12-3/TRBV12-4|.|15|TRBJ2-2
CASSLIGAVTGELFF
TGTGCCAGCAGTTTAATCGGGGCGGTAACCGGGGAGCTGTTTTTT
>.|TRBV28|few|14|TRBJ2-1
CASSSGRSYNEQFF
TGTGCCAGCAGTTCTGGACGGTCCTACAATGAGCAGTTCTTC
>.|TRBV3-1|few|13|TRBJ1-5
CASISQSNQPQHF
TGTGCCAGCATATCACAGTCCAATCAGCCCCAGCATTTT
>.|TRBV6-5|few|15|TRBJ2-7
CASSYSRRETYEQYF
TGTGCCAGCAGTTACTCGCGACGCGAAACCTACGAGCAGTACTTC
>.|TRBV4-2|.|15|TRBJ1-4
CASSQDQGYNEKLFF
TGTGCCAGCAGCCAAGATCAGGGGTATAATGAAAAACTGTTTTTT
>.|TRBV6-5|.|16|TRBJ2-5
CASSSLEWQAQETQYF
TGTGCCAGCAGTTCCCTTGAATGGCAGGCCCAAGAGACCCAGTACTTC
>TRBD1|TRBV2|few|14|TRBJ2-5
CASRSGGAEETQYF
TGTGCCAGCAGGTCAGGGGGCGCCGAGGAGACCCAGTACTTC
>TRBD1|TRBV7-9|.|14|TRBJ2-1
CASSSTGAYNEQFF
TGTGCCAGCAGCTCGACAGGGGCATACAATGAGCAGTTCTTC
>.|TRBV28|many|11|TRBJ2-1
CASGGYNEQFF
TGTGCCAGCGGTGGTTACAATGAGCAGTTCTTC
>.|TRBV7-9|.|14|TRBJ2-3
CASMGSVITDTQYF
TGTGCCAGCATGGGTAGCGTAATCACAGATACGCAGTATTTT
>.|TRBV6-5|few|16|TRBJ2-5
CASSYSGQGRAETQYF
TGTGCCAGCAGTTACTCTGGGCAGGGCAGAGCGGAGACCCAGTACTTC
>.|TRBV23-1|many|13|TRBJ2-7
CASSHHGTLEQYF
TGCGCCAGCAGTCATCACGGGACACTCGAGCAGTACTTC
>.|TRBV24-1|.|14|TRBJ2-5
CATSSGVYQETQYF
TGTGCCACCAGTTCGGGGGTATACCAAGAGACCCAGTACTTC
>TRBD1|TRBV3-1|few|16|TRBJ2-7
CASSQSQGVGAYEQYF
TGTGCCAGCAGCCAATCGCAGGGGGTAGGGGCCTACGAGCAGTACTTC
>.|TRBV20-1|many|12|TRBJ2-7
CSARGGPYEQYF
TGCAGTGCTAGAGGAGGGCCCTACGAGCAGTACTTC
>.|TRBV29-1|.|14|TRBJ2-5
CSVNGRVNKETQYF
TGCAGCGTGAACGGGAGAGTAAACAAAGAGACCCAGTACTTC